Below are 19 T cell receptor beta chains sequenced from a single sample in a study of shared clonotypes between healthy human individuals (dated by TCRdb to the early 2020s). CD8 naive samples were CD45RO-negative cells positively selected for CCR7, giving a CD45RA+CCR7+ population that excluded TemRA cells. The library was prepared using the immunoSEQ multiplex PCR assay. TCRdb's version of the immuneACCESS table is confined to in-frame rearrangements and falls short of the full clone set. An unresolved V gene accounts for under half of the shortfall where checked; the remainder is of unknown origin. For this sample the table gives millions of clones, of which less than 95% were detected only once. The top ten clones comprise about 1.1% of the sample. Sequencing used naive CD8+ T cells sorted from blood. The sample's cell subset or site label, decoded: CD45RA+CCR7+. Receptors were obtained from a man between 18 and 29 years old in good health.

V and J are TRBV27 and TRBJ1-4; 7 bases line up with TRBD1. Germline-derived CDR1 and CDR2 are MNHEY and SMNVEV (reference sequence). Unmatched junction bases numbered 11, after V lost 6 bases and J lost 4 bases. This CDR3 spans 16 amino acids. In nucleotides, the CDR3 is TGTGCCAGCAGCCCTCTCACAGGGGCTTTTAATGAAAAACTGTTTTTT. Its translation is CASSPLTGAFNEKLFF.

The CDR3 DNA sequence: TGTGCCAGCAGCAACCCAGACATCGGGGACGAGCAGTACTTC. Encoded protein: CASSNPDIGDEQYF. The chain joins TRBV2 to TRBJ2-7, with TRBD2 as a possible D gene (5 bases). From germline, CDR1 is SNHLY and CDR2 FYNNEI. V was trimmed by 6 bases and J by 5 bases, leaving 17 bases between them. CDR3 length equals 14 residues.

The chain employs TRBV9 and TRBJ2-2; possible D gene TRBD2, 6 bases. The V end was cut by 3 bases, the J end by 0 bases, with 12 bases between. CDR3 size: 16 residues. CDR1 is SGDLS, CDR2 YYNGEE, per germline. CDR3 amino acids: CASSAALATNTGELFF. The DNA for the CDR3 is TGTGCCAGCAGCGCCGCCCTAGCGACGAACACCGGGGAGCTGTTTTTT.

The chain carries TRBV19 and TRBJ2-1, with 13 nucleotides matching TRBD2. Germline assignment: CDR1 LNHDA and CDR2 SQIVND (reference sequence). The CDR3 runs to 18 residues. V shed 3 bases, J shed 0 bases, and the junction held 5 bases outside the gene matches. The CDR3 DNA reads as TGTGCCAGTAGTATCGTACTAGCGGGGGGGAGCTCCTACAATGAGCAGTTCTTC. Its translation: CASSIVLAGGSSYNEQFF.

The CDR3 nucleotides are TGTGCCTGGATCCGAACAGGACCTTTCGGCTACACCTTC. Residues: CAWIRTGPFGYTF. This chain connects TRBV30 to TRBJ1-2, with D maybe TRBD1 (5 bases). CDR1 and CDR2 from the germline V gene are GTSNPN and SVGIG (reference sequence). The CDR3 length is 13 residues. The V end was cut by 4 bases, the J end by 8 bases, with 17 bases between.

The CDR3 is CASSVQSHSEQFF. CDR3 DNA sequence: TGTGCCAGCAGCGTACAATCCCATAGTGAGCAGTTCTTC. The rearrangement links TRBV9 to TRBJ2-1; no firm D call. The V and J ends lost 1 base and 9 bases respectively, with 11 bases between them. Germline CDR1 and CDR2: SGDLS and YYNGEE. The CDR3 is made up of 13 amino acids.

This chain joins TRBV27 and TRBJ2-5; 7 bases are a match to TRBD1. Germline assignment: CDR1 MNHEY and CDR2 SMNVEV (reference sequence). The CDR3 is 14 amino acids. V trimming: 3 bases; J trimming: 2 bases; junction bases outside the gene matches: 3. The CDR3 sequence: CASSFGTAQETQYF. As DNA, the CDR3 is TGTGCCAGCAGTTTCGGGACAGCTCAAGAGACCCAGTACTTC.

The chain combines TRBV10-3 with TRBJ2-7; 8 bases map to TRBD1. V lost 3 bases and J lost 2; bases outside the gene matches: 3. This CDR3 spans 14 amino acids. Looked up from germline, CDR1 is ENHRY and CDR2 is SYGVKD. In DNA, the CDR3 is TGTGCCATCAGTGACCAACAGGGGGCCTACGAGCAGTACTTC. Protein product: CAISDQQGAYEQYF.

The V gene is TRBV7-2, the J gene TRBJ2-7, with TRBD2 matching 8 bases. V lost 1 base and J lost 2; bases outside the gene matches: 7. The germline V gene has CDR1 SGHTA and CDR2 FQGNSA. The CDR3 covers 16 residues. The CDR3 reads CASSLEGSGAPYEQYF. In DNA, the CDR3 is TGTGCCAGCAGCTTAGAGGGTAGCGGGGCCCCCTACGAGCAGTACTTC.

The chain is built from TRBV15 and TRBJ2-1; D uncertain. The CDR3 extends over 13 amino acids. Looked up from germline, CDR1 is LNHNV and CDR2 is YYDKDF (reference sequence). V dropped 5 bases and J dropped 5 bases, with 10 bases sitting between them. The CDR3 nucleotides are TGTGCCACCAGCGGGAAAGAGAACAATGAGCAGTTCTTC. It specifies CATSGKENNEQFF.

This chain joins TRBV6-4 and TRBJ2-1; TRBD2 aligns across 9 bases. V lost 4 bases and J lost 7; bases outside the gene matches: 11. Germline CDR1 is MRHNA and CDR2 is SNTAGT. CDR3 length equals 16 residues. CDR3 protein: CASSVGAGGPRNEQFF. In nucleotides, the CDR3 is TGTGCCAGCAGTGTAGGGGCGGGAGGGCCGAGAAATGAGCAGTTCTTC.

The V gene is TRBV6-5, the J gene TRBJ1-1, with TRBD1 as a possible D gene (5 bases). CDR1 and CDR2 (germline): MNHEY, SVGAGI. The CDR3 length is 12 residues. V was clipped by 6 bases and J by 6 bases, with 11 bases between them. Written as DNA, the CDR3 is TGTGCCAGCAGCCCAGGGAGCGCTGAAGCTTTCTTT. Residues: CASSPGSAEAFF.

This clone was recorded once. The rearrangement links TRBV27 to TRBJ1-2; 9 positions agree with TRBD1. With V trimmed by 4 bases and J by 6 bases, 9 bases remained unmatched. The CDR3 is 15 residues long. Germline V CDR1 and CDR2: MNHEY, SMNVEV (reference sequence). CDR3 in amino acids: CASSSLITGGNGYTF. The CDR3 DNA is TGTGCCAGCAGTTCCCTTATCACAGGGGGCAATGGCTACACCTTC.

The chain joins TRBV4-3 to TRBJ2-3; the D is unclear. Germline assignment: CDR1 LGHNA and CDR2 YSLEER. V was pared by 0 bases and J by 4 bases, with 5 bases between. The CDR3 loop spans 13 amino acids. The CDR3 reads CASSQDFADTQYF. CDR3 bases: TGCGCCAGCAGCCAAGACTTTGCAGATACGCAGTATTTT.

Worth noting for this clone: The same CDR3 arises from other DNA sequences in this sample as well. This chain joins TRBV5-1 and TRBJ2-7; D is perhaps TRBD1 or TRBD2 (5 bases each). V was cut by 3 bases and J by 1 base, with 8 bases left in between. Germline CDR1 is SGHRS and CDR2 is YFSETQ. This CDR3 comprises 13 residues. CDR3 amino acids: CASSWGPSYEQYF. CDR3 DNA sequence: TGCGCCAGCAGCTGGGGACCTTCCTACGAGCAGTACTTC.

This sequence joins TRBV4-1 and TRBJ2-7; TRBD2 agrees at 8 bases. Losses at the gene ends were 5 bases for V and 2 bases for J; bases not matched to a gene: 5. The CDR3 runs to 14 residues. CDR1 MGHRA and CDR2 YSYEKL come from the germline V gene. The CDR3 sequence: CASSLGLGAYEQYF. CDR3 nucleotide sequence: TGCGCCAGCAGCTTGGGACTAGGAGCCTACGAGCAGTACTTC.

The rearrangement uses TRBV7-8 and TRBJ2-3, with TRBD2 identical over 12 bases. This CDR3 region has 17 residues. V lost 5 bases to trimming and J lost 5 bases; unmatched junction nucleotides: 11. In germline, CDR1 is SGHVS, CDR2 FQNEAQ. The CDR3 DNA is TGTGCCAGCAGCCCCTCTCTAGCGGGGGGGCCGGTAGATACGCAGTATTTT. Translating gives CASSPSLAGGPVDTQYF.

The rearrangement joins TRBV30 to TRBJ2-7; D may be TRBD1 or TRBD2 (7 bases each). The CDR3 length is 13 residues. Deletions cut 2 bases from V and 4 bases from J, with 12 bases between. CDR1 is GTSNPN, CDR2 SVGIG, per germline (reference sequence). The CDR3 sequence: CAWSPRGGYEQYF. CDR3 nucleotide sequence: TGTGCCTGGAGTCCCAGGGGGGGTTACGAGCAGTACTTC.

V and J are TRBV7-6 and TRBJ2-3; TRBD1 aligns across 9 bases. Looked up from germline, CDR1 is SGHVS and CDR2 is FNYEAQ. CDR3 length: 20 residues. V shed 5 bases and J 2 bases; nucleotides not matched to a gene: 20. The CDR3 sequence: CASSLLTRTGEGPTTDTQYF. CDR3 in DNA: TGTGCCAGCAGCCTACTAACAAGGACAGGGGAGGGTCCTACCACAGATACGCAGTATTTT.